The present entry profiles one TCR beta chain with its context. The CDR3 contains 13 residues. With 8 bases removed from V and 3 bases from J, the gap between germline ends came to 17 bases. Germline CDR1 is SQVTM and CDR2 is ANQGSEA. These data come from a study of blood T cell repertoires in COVID-19. Study-level background: COVID-19 samples collected from the United States, Italy and Spain covered acute and convalescent phases. The cDNA or gDNA used as material had been derived from T cells, B-cell-depleted T cells, or PBMCs.

In the source study's methods: Amplification of reference gene primers provided the estimated nucleated cell counts. Method: immunoSEQ multiplex PCR; TCRdb's copy keeps in-frame clones and lacks some. The V and J calls and clone size come from that table; D and trimming were worked out from the DNA. The table lists around 100,000 clones, about 88% of them singletons, with 1.5% to 2% in the top ten. The sequence derives from a man older than 75 with acute or convalescent COVID-19. The sequencing sample was made of peripheral blood. The V and J genes are TRBV29-1 and TRBJ2-7, with D perhaps given as TRBD1 or TRBD2 (6 bases each). The CDR3 nucleotides are TGCAGCACGGGACAAGGAGCGGGCTACGAGCAGTACTTC. It translates to CSTGQGAGYEQYF.